Listed below are T cell receptor beta chains from one sample, sequenced in a study of cytomegalovirus exposure and HLA in healthy donors. Profiling relied on immunoSEQ multiplex PCR, and the TCRdb table lists in-frame clones only, not all of them. The sample consists of roughly 180,000 clones, around 80% of them appearing once. The sample consisted of PBMCs. These receptors all stem from a female donor in good health and CMV-seronegative. The conserved cysteine and the conserved F or W are not part of the CDR3 here. The D gene is left open where the match is weak. Rows give clone size only sometimes, using once, few, many, or a class for an expanded clone.

TRBV10-3	TRBD2	TRBJ2-7	NA	13	AVSEVAGETGEQY
TRBV29-1	TRBD2	TRBJ2-7	NA	12	SVAPGLAGDLQY
TRBV10-3	NA	TRBJ2-3	NA	12	AISIGRRPDTQY
TRBV27	TRBD1	TRBJ1-5	NA	14	ASSSSGTGGDQPQH
TRBV21-1	NA	TRBJ2-3	once	17	ASSKKVSQAGDSTDTQY
TRBV2	TRBD1	TRBJ1-4	few	14	ASSVAGTATNEKLF
TRBV27	NA	TRBJ2-6	few	15	ASSSPMKRSGANVLT
TRBV5-1	TRBD2	TRBJ2-7	NA	13	ASSLELAGTYEQY
TRBV6-5	TRBD1	TRBJ1-2	NA	13	ASGGQVLPNYGYT
TRBV19	TRBD1	TRBJ1-4	few	12	ASSDRGRGEKLF
TRBV4-3	NA	TRBJ1-3	NA	14	ASSQAIQGSGNTIY
TRBV7-3	NA	TRBJ1-1	NA	11	ASSLQGYTEAF
TRBV16	TRBD1	TRBJ1-1	NA	13	ASSQSYRGGTEAF
TRBV7-9	NA	TRBJ2-5	once	13	ASSLTAVLKGTQY
TRBV28	NA	TRBJ1-2	NA	11	ASSASGLSGYT
TRBV6-5	NA	TRBJ2-1	NA	10	ASSYSLGEQF
TRBV14	TRBD2	TRBJ2-7	NA	13	ASSHFSGSSYEQY
TRBV4-1	TRBD2	TRBJ2-1	NA	13	ASSQVRGGDTEQF
TRBV14	TRBD1	TRBJ2-1	few	15	ASSQGFRDRGGNEQF
TRBV27	TRBD2	TRBJ2-7	NA	14	ASSSGAGVYSYEQY
TRBV21-1	NA	TRBJ1-2	NA	12	ASSKPRLGGGYT
TRBV4-1	NA	TRBJ2-3	NA	10	ASSQDLNTQY
TRBV7-2	TRBD1	TRBJ1-2	once	13	ASSLDATGDYGYT
TRBV7-2	NA	TRBJ1-2	NA	14	ASSLAQANPFYGYT
TRBV7-3	NA	TRBJ1-6	NA	14	ASSLMGSSYNSPLH
TRBV7-9	TRBD1	TRBJ1-2	NA	12	ASSGDRGGYGYT
TRBV5-8	TRBD1	TRBJ1-5	NA	12	ASSKDRGDQPQH
TRBV5-4	NA	TRBJ1-1	NA	11	ASSRWGVTEAF
TRBV7-9	TRBD2	TRBJ2-3	NA	11	ASSLSGSDTQY
TRBV7-6	NA	TRBJ2-7	few	11	ASSFGVGYEQY
TRBV2	TRBD1	TRBJ1-4	NA	14	ASSVRQGPTNEKLF
TRBV4-3	NA	TRBJ2-1	NA	13	ASSQDNEGDNEQF
TRBV7-2	NA	TRBJ2-7	NA	13	ASSDSRGPTREQY
TRBV7-3	TRBD1	TRBJ2-7	NA	12	ASSPWAGGGEQY
TRBV27	NA	TRBJ2-5	few	12	ASRGHHSQETQY
TRBV28	TRBD1	TRBJ1-5	NA	14	ASSLGTGTGNQPQH
TRBV10-3	TRBD2	TRBJ2-5	NA	15	AISDPARRGGPETQY
TRBV7-2	NA	TRBJ2-1	NA	9	ASSYLNEQF
TRBV11-2	TRBD2	TRBJ2-1	NA	12	ASSPRGLAVEQF
TRBV4-3	TRBD2	TRBJ2-7	few	13	ASSQASGQPYEQY
TRBV4-2	NA	TRBJ1-5	NA	13	ASSQDPRGNQPQH
TRBV7-3	TRBD1	TRBJ1-6	NA	14	ASSLIGTGGHSPLH
TRBV11-2	TRBD1	TRBJ2-5	NA	14	ASSTGTGPLQETQY
TRBV28	NA	TRBJ2-7	NA	12	ASSEQGGGDEQY
TRBV28	NA	TRBJ1-1	NA	12	ASSLLQKNTEAF
TRBV18	TRBD1	TRBJ2-7	NA	12	ASSPSPQGDEQY
TRBV30	NA	TRBJ2-1	once	13	AWSPPDRAYNEQF
TRBV7-2	NA	TRBJ1-4	NA	17	ASSLTPGGRRGFNEKLF
TRBV28	TRBD1	TRBJ1-1	NA	13	ASSPRPGTDFEAF
TRBV5-1	TRBD2	TRBJ2-3	few	13	ASRRAGERTDTQY
TRBV5-1	NA	TRBJ2-5	few	12	ASSLDSLQETQY
TRBV11-2	NA	TRBJ1-1	NA	10	ASSWRNTEAF
TRBV6-1	TRBD2	TRBJ2-1	NA	12	ASRGTSGSNEQF
TRBV6-6	NA	TRBJ2-7	NA	12	ASSRNRDSYEQY
TRBV10-3	NA	TRBJ2-7	few	12	AINRDGSGYEQY